The 18 T cell receptor beta chains reported below all come from one sample, sequenced in a study of blood T cell repertoires in COVID-19. The protocol was immunoSEQ multiplex PCR, while the TCRdb copy is restricted to in-frame clones and leaves out a portion. The sample shows about 210,000 clones, about 83% of them seen only once. Material for sequencing was peripheral blood. These receptor sequences come from a woman aged 40 to 50 with active or convalescent COVID-19.

V is TRBV18 and J is TRBJ2-5, with 8 bases identical to TRBD2. CDR1 and CDR2 from the germline V gene are KGHSH and LQKENI. Unmatched junction bases numbered 7, after V lost 3 bases and J lost 1 base. The CDR3 covers 16 residues. CDR3 loop: CASSPRASGFQETQYF. For the CDR3, the DNA is TGTGCCAGCTCACCCAGGGCTAGCGGGTTCCAAGAGACCCAGTACTTC.

The chain recombines TRBV7-2 with TRBJ2-3, with 12 bases matching TRBD2. Germline loops: CDR1 SGHTA, CDR2 FQGNSA. V lost 4 bases and J lost 4; bases outside the gene matches: 15. The CDR3 sequence is 19 residues long. CDR3 region: CASSSPRASGGAASDTQYF. The CDR3 DNA sequence: TGTGCCAGCAGCTCCCCCCGGGCTAGCGGGGGGGCCGCCTCAGATACGCAGTATTTT. Variable domain in full (rest from reference TRBV7-2 and TRBJ2-3): GAGVSQSPSNKVTEKGKDVELRCDPISGHTALYWYRQSLGQGLEFLIYFQGNSAPDKSGLPSDRFSAERTGGSVSTLTIQRTQQEDSAVYLCASSSPRASGGAASDTQYFGPGTRLTVL.

This clone appeared a single time. The chain is built from TRBV5-1 and TRBJ2-2; no clear D gene. The length of the CDR3 is 12 residues. Germline V lookup: CDR1 SGHRS, CDR2 YFSETQ. V was pared by 0 bases and J by 8 bases, with 5 bases between. The CDR3 loop is CASSLALGELFF. The CDR3 DNA reads TGCGCCAGCAGCTTGGCCCTGGGGGAGCTGTTTTTT.

This clone was found a few times. V is TRBV30 and J is TRBJ1-4; no clear D. V was trimmed by 0 bases and J by 4 bases, leaving 6 bases between them. The CDR3 is 13 amino acids. Germline CDR1 GTSNPN, CDR2 SVGIG (reference sequence). Here the CDR3 reads CAWSVSLNEKLFF. DNA for the CDR3: TGTGCCTGGAGTGTATCCCTTAATGAAAAACTGTTTTTT.

CDR3 residues: CASVRDRDLHGYTF. The CDR3 nucleotides read TGTGCCAGCGTCCGGGACAGGGATCTGCATGGCTACACCTTC. J is TRBJ1-2 and V is TRBV6-5; TRBD1 matches at 9 bases. This CDR3 comprises 14 residues. V dropped 8 bases and J dropped 6; count of bases not matched to a gene: 10. Germline lookup yields CDR1 MNHEY and CDR2 SVGAGI.

This chain joins TRBV9 and TRBJ1-3; TRBD1 matches 7 bases. CDR1 is SGDLS and CDR2 is YYNGEE in the germline V gene. The CDR3 is 15 residues long. V gave up 2 bases and J gave up 2 bases; unmatched junction bases: 4. The CDR3 sequence is CASSVGTATGNTIYF. CDR3 nucleotides: TGTGCCAGCAGCGTCGGGACAGCGACTGGAAACACCATATATTTT.

Only a few counts were recorded for this clone. The chain is built from TRBV4-1 and TRBJ1-4; weak D call: TRBD1 (6 bases). The CDR3 totals 14 residues. Germline CDR1 reads MGHRA; CDR2 reads YSYEKL. V dropped 3 bases and J dropped 7 bases, with 12 bases sitting between them. In nucleotides, the CDR3 is TGCGCCAGCAGCCAGCAGGGGAGTGGTGAAAAACTGTTTTTT. Translation: CASSQQGSGEKLFF.

In its sample, this clone was seen a few times. V is TRBV29-1 and J is TRBJ1-1, with D uncertain. The V end was cut by 7 bases, the J end by 6 bases, with 9 bases between. CDR1 and CDR2 (germline): SQVTM, ANQGSEA. The CDR3 is made up of 10 amino acids. The CDR3 spells CSAGEAEAFF. The CDR3, as DNA: TGCAGCGCCGGAGAGGCTGAAGCTTTCTTT. The full variable domain, with the rest looked up from reference TRBV29-1 and TRBJ1-1, is SAVISQKPSRDICQRGTSLTIQCQVDSQVTMMFWYRQQPGQSLTLIATANQGSEATYESGFVIDKFPISRPNLTFSTLTVSNMSPEDSSIYLCSAGEAEAFFGQGTRLTVV.

There are a few counts of this clone. V and J are TRBV30 and TRBJ1-2; D might be TRBD1 (5 bases). The CDR3 sequence is 14 residues long. Germline V gives CDR1 GTSNPN, CDR2 SVGIG (reference sequence). V dropped 3 bases and J dropped 4 bases, with 15 bases sitting between them. The CDR3 sequence is CAWRTEVGGYGYTF. CDR3 nucleotide sequence: TGTGCCTGGAGGACGGAGGTCGGGGGCTATGGCTACACCTTC.

This rearrangement joins TRBV7-9 to TRBJ2-5; 7 nucleotides align to TRBD1. This CDR3 comprises 14 residues. CDR1 is SEHNR and CDR2 is FQNEAQ in the germline V gene (reference sequence). Trimming removed 1 base from V and 4 bases from J; junction bases left unmatched: 3. The CDR3 sequence: CASSLGQGVETQYF. The CDR3 DNA reads TGTGCCAGCAGCTTAGGTCAGGGGGTAGAGACCCAGTACTTC.

V usage is TRBV7-2 and J usage is TRBJ1-1, with 9 bases aligning to TRBD1. The CDR3 consists of 15 residues. The J segment lost 7 bases and the V segment lost 4 bases, leaving 10 bases of the junction unmatched. Germline V gene lookup returns CDR1 SGHTA and CDR2 FQGNSA. CDR3 sequence reads: CASSSRGTGRSEAFF. The CDR3 bases are TGTGCCAGCAGCTCCAGAGGGACAGGGAGGAGTGAAGCTTTCTTT.

This rearrangement joins TRBV11-3 to TRBJ1-2; D might be TRBD1 (5 bases). Between the trimmed V and J ends, which lost 5 bases and 8 bases, there was a span of 15 bases. The CDR3 covers 13 residues. Germline CDR1 reads SGHNT; CDR2 reads YENEEA. This CDR3 reads CASSPSGGWGYTF. Here the CDR3 DNA reads TGTGCCAGCAGCCCGTCGGGGGGATGGGGCTACACCTTC. The full variable domain, completed using reference TRBV11-3 and TRBJ1-2, is EAGVVQSPRYKIIEKKQPVAFWCNPISGHNTLYWYLQNLGQGPELLIRYENEEAVDDSQLPKDRFSAERLKGVDSTLKIQPAELGDSAVYLCASSPSGGWGYTFGSGTRLTVV.

The CDR3 DNA is TGTGCCAGCACTACCGGGACAGGGACGTCACCCCTCCACTTT. As protein: CASTTGTGTSPLHF. The chain joins TRBV27 to TRBJ1-6; 9 bases are a match to TRBD1. Germline CDR1 MNHEY, CDR2 SMNVEV (reference sequence). Trimming at V came to 7 bases and at J to 10 bases, leaving 8 bases not matched to a gene. The CDR3 consists of 14 residues.

The gene calls are TRBV5-1 and TRBJ1-1; D is perhaps TRBD1 (6 bases). Germline V gene lookup returns CDR1 SGHRS and CDR2 YFSETQ. CDR3 length: 15 residues. Trimming removed 0 bases at V and 4 bases at J, with 13 bases between. The chain's CDR3 is CASSLGNTGLTEAFF. The CDR3 DNA reads as TGCGCCAGCAGCTTGGGGAATACAGGGCTCACTGAAGCTTTCTTT. Supplemented by reference TRBV5-1 and TRBJ1-1, the full variable domain reads KAGVTQTPRYLIKTRGQQVTLSCSPISGHRSVSWYQQTPGQGLQFLFEYFSETQRNKGNFPGRFSGRQFSNSRSEMNVSTLELGDSALYLCASSLGNTGLTEAFFGQGTRLTVV.

This clone has a handful of counts. The chain recombines TRBV30 with TRBJ1-4; 9 nucleotides align to TRBD1. CDR3 length equals 15 residues. CDR1 is GTSNPN, CDR2 SVGIG, per germline (reference sequence). J gave up 8 bases and V 2 bases, and 9 bases lay outside the gene matches. The CDR3 spells CAWSPRTGAIEKLFF. As DNA, the CDR3 is TGTGCCTGGAGTCCCCGGACAGGGGCTATCGAAAAACTGTTTTTT.

This rearrangement joins TRBV4-2 to TRBJ1-3, with D tentatively TRBD1 (5 bases). Germline V gives CDR1 LGHNA, CDR2 YNFKEQ. This CDR3 has 16 amino acids. V lost 3 bases and J 0 bases, leaving 12 bases between the germline ends. CDR3 loop: CASSHSPGNSGNTIYF. The CDR3 DNA reads as TGTGCCAGCAGCCACAGTCCAGGGAACTCTGGAAACACCATATATTTT.

The V and J genes are TRBV27 and TRBJ2-2; TRBD1 aligns across 8 bases. Germline assignment: CDR1 MNHEY and CDR2 SMNVEV (reference sequence). Losses at the gene ends were 5 bases for V and 6 bases for J; bases not matched to a gene: 8. CDR3 size: 15 residues. The CDR3 region is CASSADRGRAGELFF. The DNA for the CDR3 is TGTGCCAGCAGTGCCGACAGGGGTCGGGCCGGGGAGCTGTTTTTT.

J is TRBJ2-7 and V is TRBV2; D might be TRBD2 (6 bases). The CDR3 is 17 amino acids. Trimming pared 6 bases from V and 2 bases from J, leaving 23 bases between. Germline V gene data show CDR1 as SNHLY and CDR2 as FYNNEI. CDR3 DNA: TGTGCCAGCAGGTCCGGAGGGCCGGGGTCGCTTCCCTACGAGCAGTACTTC. Translated: CASRSGGPGSLPYEQYF.